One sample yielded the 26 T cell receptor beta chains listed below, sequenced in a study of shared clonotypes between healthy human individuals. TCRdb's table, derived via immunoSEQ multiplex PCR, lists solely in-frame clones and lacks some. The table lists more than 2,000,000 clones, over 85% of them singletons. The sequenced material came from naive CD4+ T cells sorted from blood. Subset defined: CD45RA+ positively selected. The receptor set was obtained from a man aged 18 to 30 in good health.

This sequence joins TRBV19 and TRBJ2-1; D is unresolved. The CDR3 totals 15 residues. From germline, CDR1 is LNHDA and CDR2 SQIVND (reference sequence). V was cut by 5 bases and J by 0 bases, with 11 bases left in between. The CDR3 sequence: CASSGGVNSYNEQFF. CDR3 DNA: TGTGCCAGTAGTGGTGGGGTTAACTCCTACAATGAGCAGTTCTTC.

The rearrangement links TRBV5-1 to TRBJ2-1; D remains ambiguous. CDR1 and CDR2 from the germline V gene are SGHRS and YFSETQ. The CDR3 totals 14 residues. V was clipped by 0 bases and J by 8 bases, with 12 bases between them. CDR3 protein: CASSLEGSIYEQFF. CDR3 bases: TGCGCCAGCAGCTTGGAGGGCTCCATCTATGAGCAGTTCTTC.

This CDR3 reads CAWSGQGTIYGYTF. Here the CDR3 DNA reads TGTGCCTGGAGTGGACAGGGAACTATTTATGGCTACACCTTC. The chain uses TRBV30 and TRBJ1-2, with 7 bases fitting TRBD1. The CDR3 sequence is 14 residues long. J was trimmed by 5 bases and V by 1 base; bases with no gene match: 7. Germline V gene data show CDR1 as GTSNPN and CDR2 as SVGIG (reference sequence). Combining the CDR3 with reference TRBV30 and TRBJ1-2 gives the whole variable domain SQTIHQWPATLVQPVGSPLSLECTVEGTSNPNLYWYRQAAGRGLQLLFYSVGIGQISSEVPQNLSASRPQDRQFILSSKKLLLSDSGFYLCAWSGQGTIYGYTFGSGTRLTVV.

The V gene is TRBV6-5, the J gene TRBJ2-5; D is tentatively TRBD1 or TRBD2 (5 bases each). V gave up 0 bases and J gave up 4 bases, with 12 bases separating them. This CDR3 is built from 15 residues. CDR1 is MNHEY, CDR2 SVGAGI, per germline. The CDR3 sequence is CASSYSSGPGETQYF. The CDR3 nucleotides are TGTGCCAGCAGTTACTCGTCGGGGCCTGGAGAGACCCAGTACTTC.

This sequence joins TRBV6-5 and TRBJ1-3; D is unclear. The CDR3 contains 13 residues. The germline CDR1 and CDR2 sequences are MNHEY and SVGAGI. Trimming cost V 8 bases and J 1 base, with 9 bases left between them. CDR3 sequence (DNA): TGTGCCAGCTGCCGGGGATCTGGAAACACCATATATTTT. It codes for CASCRGSGNTIYF.

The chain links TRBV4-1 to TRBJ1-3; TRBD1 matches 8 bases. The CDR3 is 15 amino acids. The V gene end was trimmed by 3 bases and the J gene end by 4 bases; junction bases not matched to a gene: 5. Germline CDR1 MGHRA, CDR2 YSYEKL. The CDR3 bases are TGCGCCAGCAGCCACGTGGACAGGGACGGAAACACCATATATTTT. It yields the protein CASSHVDRDGNTIYF.

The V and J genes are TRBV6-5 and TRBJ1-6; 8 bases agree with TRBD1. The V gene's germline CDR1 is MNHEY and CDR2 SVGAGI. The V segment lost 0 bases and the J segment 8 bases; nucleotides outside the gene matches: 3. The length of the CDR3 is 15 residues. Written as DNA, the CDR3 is TGTGCCAGCAGTTACTCCCCGACAGGGGATTCACCCCTCCACTTT. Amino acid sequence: CASSYSPTGDSPLHF.

Here the CDR3 DNA reads TGTGCCAGCAGCGTAGGCGCGAGCGGGGCACAAGAGACCCAGTACTTC. It codes for CASSVGASGAQETQYF. The V and J genes are TRBV9 and TRBJ2-5; 7 nucleotides agree with TRBD2. The CDR3 runs to 16 residues. The V gene's germline CDR1 is SGDLS and CDR2 YYNGEE. V trimming: 0 bases; J trimming: 2 bases; junction bases outside the gene matches: 7.

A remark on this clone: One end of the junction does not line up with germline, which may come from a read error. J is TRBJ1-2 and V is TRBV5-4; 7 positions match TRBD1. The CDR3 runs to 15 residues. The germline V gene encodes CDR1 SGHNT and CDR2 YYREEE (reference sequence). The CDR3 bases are TGTGCCAGCACCTTGGATTTACAGGGGTCCGGAGGCTACACCTTC. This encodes CASTLDLQGSGGYTF. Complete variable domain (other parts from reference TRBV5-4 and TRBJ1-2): ETGVTQSPTHLIKTRGQQVTLRCSSQSGHNTVSWYQQALGQGPQFIFQYYREEENGRGNFPPRFSGLQFPNYSSELNVNALELDDSALYLCASTLDLQGSGGYTFGSGTRLTVV.

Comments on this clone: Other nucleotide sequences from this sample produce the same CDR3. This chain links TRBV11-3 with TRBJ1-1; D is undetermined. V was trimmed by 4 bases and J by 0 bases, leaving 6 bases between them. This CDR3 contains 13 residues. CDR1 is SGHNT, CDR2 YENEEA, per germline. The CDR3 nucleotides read TGTGCCAGCAGCTCCAGGCTGAACACTGAAGCTTTCTTT. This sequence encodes CASSSRLNTEAFF. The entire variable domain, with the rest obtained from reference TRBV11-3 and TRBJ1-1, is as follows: EAGVVQSPRYKIIEKKQPVAFWCNPISGHNTLYWYLQNLGQGPELLIRYENEEAVDDSQLPKDRFSAERLKGVDSTLKIQPAELGDSAVYLCASSSRLNTEAFFGQGTRLTVV.

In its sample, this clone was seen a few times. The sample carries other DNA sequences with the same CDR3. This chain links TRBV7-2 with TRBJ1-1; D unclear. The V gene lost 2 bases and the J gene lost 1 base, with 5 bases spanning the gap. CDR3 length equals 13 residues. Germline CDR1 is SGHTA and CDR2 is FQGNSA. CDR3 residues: CASSLQENTEAFF. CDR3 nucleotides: TGTGCCAGCAGCTTACAAGAGAACACTGAAGCTTTCTTT.

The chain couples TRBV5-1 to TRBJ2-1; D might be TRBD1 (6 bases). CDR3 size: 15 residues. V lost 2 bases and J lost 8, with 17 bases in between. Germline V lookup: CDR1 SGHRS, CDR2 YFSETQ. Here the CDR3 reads CASSFPTGLIDEQFF. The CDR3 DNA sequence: TGCGCCAGCAGCTTCCCTACAGGGCTAATCGATGAGCAGTTCTTC.

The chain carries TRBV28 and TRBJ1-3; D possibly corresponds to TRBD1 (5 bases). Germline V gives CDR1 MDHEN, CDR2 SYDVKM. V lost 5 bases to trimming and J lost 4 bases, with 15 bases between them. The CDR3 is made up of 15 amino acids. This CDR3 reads CASSTGQNLGNTIYF. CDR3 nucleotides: TGTGCCAGCAGTACTGGACAAAACCTCGGAAACACCATATATTTT.

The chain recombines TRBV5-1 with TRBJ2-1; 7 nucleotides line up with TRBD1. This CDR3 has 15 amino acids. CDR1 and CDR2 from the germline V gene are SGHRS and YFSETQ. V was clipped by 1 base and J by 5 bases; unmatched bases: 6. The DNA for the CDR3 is TGCGCCAGCAGCTTGTGGGGGACAGTCAACAATGAGCAGTTCTTC. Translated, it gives CASSLWGTVNNEQFF.

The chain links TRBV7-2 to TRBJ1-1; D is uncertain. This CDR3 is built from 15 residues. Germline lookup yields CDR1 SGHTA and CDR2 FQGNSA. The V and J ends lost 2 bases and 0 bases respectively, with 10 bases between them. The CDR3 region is CASSLKGNMNTEAFF. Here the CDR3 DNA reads TGTGCCAGCAGCTTAAAAGGCAACATGAACACTGAAGCTTTCTTT.

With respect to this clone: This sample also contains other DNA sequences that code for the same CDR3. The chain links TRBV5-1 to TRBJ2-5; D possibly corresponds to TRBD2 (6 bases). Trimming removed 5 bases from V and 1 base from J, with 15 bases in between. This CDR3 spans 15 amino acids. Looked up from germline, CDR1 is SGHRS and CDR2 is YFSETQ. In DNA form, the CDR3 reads TGCGCCAGCAGTCTAGGCCGGGGAGGCCAAGAGACCCAGTACTTC. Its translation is CASSLGRGGQETQYF.

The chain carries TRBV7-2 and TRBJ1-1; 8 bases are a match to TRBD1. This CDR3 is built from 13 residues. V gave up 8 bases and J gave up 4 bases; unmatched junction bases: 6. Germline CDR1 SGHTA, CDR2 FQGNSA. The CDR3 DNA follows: TGTGCCAGCGTCGCGGACAGGGCCACTGAAGCTTTCTTT. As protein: CASVADRATEAFF.

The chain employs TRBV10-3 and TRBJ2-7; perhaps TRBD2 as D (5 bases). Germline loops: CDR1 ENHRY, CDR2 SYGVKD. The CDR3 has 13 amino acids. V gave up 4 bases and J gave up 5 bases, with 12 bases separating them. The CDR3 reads CAISVVGDDEQYF. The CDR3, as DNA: TGTGCCATCAGTGTAGTGGGAGACGACGAGCAGTACTTC.

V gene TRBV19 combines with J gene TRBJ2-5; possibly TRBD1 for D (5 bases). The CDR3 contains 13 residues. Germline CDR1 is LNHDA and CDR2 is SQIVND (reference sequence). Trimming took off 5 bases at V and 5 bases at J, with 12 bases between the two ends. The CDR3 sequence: CASSQVPGETQYF. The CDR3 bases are TGTGCCAGTAGTCAAGTTCCAGGGGAGACCCAGTACTTC.

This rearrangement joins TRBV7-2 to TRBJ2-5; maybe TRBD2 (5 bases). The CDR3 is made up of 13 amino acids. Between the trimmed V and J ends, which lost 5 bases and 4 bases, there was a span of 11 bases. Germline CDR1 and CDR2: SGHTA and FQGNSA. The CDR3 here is CASSRGGSETQYF. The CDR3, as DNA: TGTGCCAGCAGCCGAGGAGGATCAGAGACCCAGTACTTC.

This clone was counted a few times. The CDR3 nucleotides read TGTGCCAGCAGCTGGGGACAGAGCAATCAGCCCCAGCATTTT. Translation gives CASSWGQSNQPQHF. J is TRBJ1-5 and V is TRBV7-2; the match to TRBD1 covers 7 bases. V gave up 4 bases and J gave up 1 base; unmatched junction bases: 1. Germline values: CDR1 SGHTA, CDR2 FQGNSA. This CDR3 region has 14 residues.

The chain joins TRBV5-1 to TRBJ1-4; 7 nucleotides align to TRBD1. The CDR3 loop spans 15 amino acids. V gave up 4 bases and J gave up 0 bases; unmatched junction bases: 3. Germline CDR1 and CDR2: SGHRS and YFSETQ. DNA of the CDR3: TGCGCCAGCAGCAAAACAGGGGCAACTAATGAAAAACTGTTTTTT. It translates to CASSKTGATNEKLFF.

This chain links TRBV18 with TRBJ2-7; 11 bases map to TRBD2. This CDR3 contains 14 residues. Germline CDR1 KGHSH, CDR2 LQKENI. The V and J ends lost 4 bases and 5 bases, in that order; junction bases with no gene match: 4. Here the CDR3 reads CASSLELAGDEQYF. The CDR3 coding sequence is TGTGCCAGCTCACTGGAACTAGCGGGAGACGAGCAGTACTTC. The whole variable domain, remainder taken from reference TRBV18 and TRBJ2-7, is NAGVMQNPRHLVRRRGQEARLRCSPMKGHSHVYWYRQLPEEGLKFMVYLQKENIIDESGMPKERFSAEFPKEGPSILRIQQVVRGDSAAYFCASSLELAGDEQYFGPGTRLTVT.

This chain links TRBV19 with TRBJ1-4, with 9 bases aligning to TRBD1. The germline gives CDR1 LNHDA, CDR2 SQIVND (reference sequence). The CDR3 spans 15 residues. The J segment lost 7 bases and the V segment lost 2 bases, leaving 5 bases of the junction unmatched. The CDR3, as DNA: TGTGCCAGTAGTATAAACAGGGGGCGAGGTGAAAAACTGTTTTTT. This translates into CASSINRGRGEKLFF. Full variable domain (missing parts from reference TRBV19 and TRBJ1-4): DGGITQSPKYLFRKEGQNVTLSCEQNLNHDAMYWYRQDPGQGLRLIYYSQIVNDFQKGDIAEGYSVSREKKESFPLTVTSAQKNPTAFYLCASSINRGRGEKLFFGSGTQLSVL.

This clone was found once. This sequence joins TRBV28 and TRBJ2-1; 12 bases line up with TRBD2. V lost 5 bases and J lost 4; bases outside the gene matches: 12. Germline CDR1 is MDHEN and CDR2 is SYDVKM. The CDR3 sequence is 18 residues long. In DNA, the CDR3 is TGTGCCAGCAGTGCGCGGACTAGCGGGGAGGGACCATACAATGAGCAGTTCTTC. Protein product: CASSARTSGEGPYNEQFF. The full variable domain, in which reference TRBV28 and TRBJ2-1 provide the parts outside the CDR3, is DVKVTQSSRYLVKRTGEKVFLECVQDMDHENMFWYRQDPGLGLRLIYFSYDVKMKEKGDIPEGYSVSREKKERFSLILESASTNQTSMYLCASSARTSGEGPYNEQFFGPGTRLTVL.

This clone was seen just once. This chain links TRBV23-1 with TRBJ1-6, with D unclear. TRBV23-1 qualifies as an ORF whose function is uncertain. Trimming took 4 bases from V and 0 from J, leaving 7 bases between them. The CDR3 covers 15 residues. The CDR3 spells CASSLRSSYNSPLHF. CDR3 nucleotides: TGCGCCAGCAGTCTCAGGAGCTCCTATAATTCACCCCTCCACTTT.